The 4 T cell receptor beta chains reported below all come from one sample, sequenced in a study of human T cells and chemical hapten exposure. Time point defined: patch test 1, 2 weeks after DPC sensitization. Treatment described: therapeutic diphenylcyclopropenone sensitization with weekly scalp DPC. In TCRdb, the RACE reads were re-called with MiXCR into one record per CDR3 protein. The data show about 120,000 distinct CDR3 sequences, about 12% seen once. Sequenced material: whole blood, taken in connection with sensitization to the hapten diphenylcyclopropenone (DPC). These receptors were obtained from a woman aged 45-65 years with alopecia areata. Some clones in this sample may be carry-over from other donors' samples.

The gene calls are TRBV7-9 and TRBJ1-1; the D gene is possibly TRBD1 (5 bases). CDR3 length: 14 amino acids. Per germline, CDR1 SEHNR and CDR2 FQNEAQ (reference sequence). Trimming stripped 2 bases from V and 4 bases from J, with 11 bases between. CDR3 residues: CASSLRRQGTEAFF. The CDR3 DNA reads as TGTGCCAGCAGCTTACGGCGGCAGGGCACTGAAGCTTTCTTT. The variable domain in full, with the rest retrieved from reference TRBV7-9 and TRBJ1-1, is DTGVSQNPRHKITKRGQNVTFRCDPISEHNRLYWYRQTLGQGPEFLTYFQNEAQLEKSRLLSDRFSAERPKGSFSTLEIQRTEQGDSAMYLCASSLRRQGTEAFFGQGTRLTVV.

A few counts support this clonotype. The chain couples TRBV6-5 to TRBJ2-5; possible D gene TRBD1, 5 bases. Germline V gene lookup returns CDR1 MNHEY and CDR2 SVGAGI. The CDR3 has 16 residues. V lost 6 bases and J 2 bases, leaving 19 bases between the germline ends. The CDR3 is CASSPTPGATQETQYF. The CDR3 DNA sequence: TGTGCCAGCAGCCCAACCCCTGGGGCGACACAAGAGACCCAGTACTTC.

The table lists this clonotype with many counts. This chain joins TRBV20-1 and TRBJ1-5; D perhaps matches TRBD1 (5 bases). The germline gives CDR1 DFQATT, CDR2 SNEGSKA (reference sequence). Trimming stripped 1 base from V and 2 bases from J, with 9 bases between. The CDR3 totals 14 residues. This chain's CDR3 is CSARVGGGNQPQHF. The CDR3 nucleotides are TGCAGTGCTAGAGTTGGGGGAGGCAATCAGCCCCAGCATTTT.

This clonotype turned up a few times. The chain recombines TRBV6-5 with TRBJ2-3, with D possibly TRBD2 on 6 matching bases. The CDR3 is made up of 15 amino acids. V shed 0 bases and J shed 2 bases, with 9 bases lying between them. Germline assignment: CDR1 MNHEY and CDR2 SVGAGI. Here the CDR3 DNA reads TGTGCCAGCAGTTACTCGGGGAGGTTCACAGATACGCAGTATTTT. It codes for CASSYSGRFTDTQYF.